This T cell receptor beta chain was sequenced for a study of cytomegalovirus exposure and HLA in healthy donors. General study results and limits: Many donors shared some public TCRs, even though most TCR sequences were rare. Cytomegalovirus association was assigned to some 160 TCR beta chains.

The germline CDR1 and CDR2 sequences are SGHVS and FQNEAQ. The CDR3 is 15 amino acids. The V gene end was trimmed by 3 bases and the J gene end by 0 bases; junction bases not matched to a gene: 2. TCRdb's table, derived via immunoSEQ multiplex PCR, lists solely in-frame clones and lacks some. Of approximately 200,000 clones in the sample, under 95% were seen once. A note on this clone: Antigen unknown.

The clonotype was recovered from a woman aged 18-35 years in good health and CMV-seronegative. The chain carries TRBV7-8 and TRBJ2-1; 7 bases are shared with TRBD2. Sequenced material: PBMCs. The CDR3 reads CASSFGGSSYNEQFF. For the CDR3, the DNA is TGTGCCAGCAGCTTTGGCGGGAGCTCCTACAATGAGCAGTTCTTC.